The 32 T cell receptor beta chains in this list originate from one sample, sequenced in a study of blood T cell repertoires in COVID-19. The method was immunoSEQ multiplex PCR; TCRdb's version includes in-frame clones alone and lacks a portion of them. The profile shows about 74,000 clones, around 70% of them singletons. Input material: peripheral blood. These receptors came from an older man with acute or convalescent COVID-19.

The chain links TRBV19 to TRBJ1-6, with a possible D match to TRBD1 (6 bases). The CDR3 is 14 amino acids. In germline, CDR1 is LNHDA, CDR2 SQIVND (reference sequence). The V end was cut by 6 bases, the J end by 7 bases, with 13 bases between. The CDR3 is CASRLQGLNSPLHF. The CDR3 DNA sequence: TGTGCCAGTAGATTACAGGGCCTGAATTCACCCCTCCACTTT.

This rearrangement joins TRBV5-1 to TRBJ1-2; 7 positions agree with TRBD1. The germline V gene encodes CDR1 SGHRS and CDR2 YFSETQ. Trimming cost V 4 bases and J 1 base; bases outside gene matches: 4. The CDR3 is 14 amino acids. The CDR3 DNA reads TGCGCCAGCAGCACCTCAGGGGGTAACTATGGCTACACCTTC. It codes for CASSTSGGNYGYTF. Variable domain in full (rest from reference TRBV5-1 and TRBJ1-2): KAGVTQTPRYLIKTRGQQVTLSCSPISGHRSVSWYQQTPGQGLQFLFEYFSETQRNKGNFPGRFSGRQFSNSRSEMNVSTLELGDSALYLCASSTSGGNYGYTFGSGTRLTVV.

The genes are TRBV19 and TRBJ2-3; possible D gene TRBD1, 5 bases. The CDR3 is made up of 14 amino acids. Trimming took 5 bases from V and 2 from J, leaving 11 bases between them. Germline assignment: CDR1 LNHDA and CDR2 SQIVND (reference sequence). The CDR3 DNA is TGTGCCAGTAGTCAGGGCGGATACACAGATACGCAGTATTTT. Its translation: CASSQGGYTDTQYF.

The rearrangement joins TRBV7-2 to TRBJ1-1, with TRBD1 as a possible D gene (5 bases). The V end was cut by 1 base, the J end by 0 bases, with 6 bases between. The CDR3 is 14 amino acids. Looked up from germline, CDR1 is SGHTA and CDR2 is FQGNSA. The CDR3 loop is CASSLGGVNTEAFF. CDR3 nucleotides: TGTGCCAGCAGCTTAGGGGGGGTGAACACTGAAGCTTTCTTT.

The rearrangement uses TRBV5-4 and TRBJ1-1, with D perhaps TRBD1 (5 bases). The CDR3 runs 13 residues. Germline values: CDR1 SGHNT, CDR2 YYREEE (reference sequence). V was pared by 4 bases and J by 1 base, with 8 bases between. CDR3 protein: CASSLQENTEAFF. The CDR3 nucleotides read TGTGCCAGCAGCCTACAGGAGAACACTGAAGCTTTCTTT.

The chain couples TRBV27 to TRBJ2-1; 8 bases fit TRBD2. The CDR3 runs to 18 residues. V lost 4 bases, J lost 8 bases, and 19 bases stayed unmatched. The germline V gene encodes CDR1 MNHEY and CDR2 SMNVEV (reference sequence). In DNA, the CDR3 is TGTGCCAGCAGTTCAACCCCCGCGGGGCTAGCGGGTAGATATGAGCAGTTCTTC. Its translation is CASSSTPAGLAGRYEQFF.

The V gene is TRBV7-8, the J gene TRBJ2-3; 7 bases agree with TRBD1. J lost 6 bases, V lost 5 bases, and 11 bases had no gene match. The CDR3 consists of 15 residues. Germline loops: CDR1 SGHVS, CDR2 FQNEAQ. The CDR3 loop reads CASSARSRGSDTQYF. The CDR3 DNA reads as TGTGCCAGCAGCGCCCGCTCCAGGGGGTCCGATACGCAGTATTTT.

The count of this clone is one. The chain links TRBV10-3 to TRBJ1-2, with 8 bases fitting TRBD1. The ends lost 3 bases at V and 9 bases at J; junction bases unmatched: 12. This CDR3 contains 15 residues. The germline V gene encodes CDR1 ENHRY and CDR2 SYGVKD. The CDR3 spells CAISEGDRTLGSYTF. The CDR3 DNA reads as TGTGCCATCAGTGAAGGGGACAGGACATTGGGTAGCTACACCTTC.

This sequence joins TRBV5-1 and TRBJ1-6; 9 bases map to TRBD1. The trim removed 0 bases at V and 10 bases at J, leaving 5 bases unmatched. Looked up from germline, CDR1 is SGHRS and CDR2 is YFSETQ. This CDR3 region has 15 residues. This CDR3 is CASSLAGTGLSPLHF. The CDR3 nucleotides read TGCGCCAGCAGCTTGGCAGGGACAGGGCTCTCACCCCTCCACTTT.

The rearrangement uses TRBV12-3 or TRBV12-4 and TRBJ2-1; D is unclear. The ends were cut back, 7 bases at V and 7 bases at J, with 11 bases in the middle. This CDR3 has 12 amino acids. CDR3: CASKRRENEQFF. The DNA of the CDR3 is TGTGCCAGCAAACGTCGAGAGAATGAGCAGTTCTTC.

J is TRBJ1-1 and V is TRBV11-1, with unresolved D. The length of the CDR3 is 11 residues. Germline V gene lookup returns CDR1 SGHAT and CDR2 FQDESV (reference sequence). The V end lost 5 bases, the J end lost 5 bases, and 6 bases lay between the germline ends. CDR3 coding DNA: TGTGCCAGCAGCCCCAGGACTGAAGCTTTCTTT. As protein: CASSPRTEAFF.

The chain is built from TRBV7-8 and TRBJ1-3, with D hard to call. Trimming cost V 3 bases and J 0 bases, with 6 bases left between them. This CDR3 is 14 amino acids long. Germline V gene sequence: CDR1 SGHVS, CDR2 FQNEAQ. CDR3 bases: TGTGCCAGCAGCTTGACTTACTCTGGAAACACCATATATTTT. It is translated as CASSLTYSGNTIYF.

The chain couples TRBV11-3 to TRBJ2-2, with 7 bases fitting TRBD2. Trimming removed 5 bases from V and 1 base from J; junction bases left unmatched: 13. CDR1 is SGHNT, CDR2 YENEEA, per germline. The CDR3 runs to 18 residues. The CDR3 DNA is TGTGCCAGCAGCCCCAGGGCTAGCGGAGGCCAGAACACCGGGGAGCTGTTTTTT. Its translation is CASSPRASGGQNTGELFF.

The CDR3 region has the DNA TGTGCCAGCAGATTAAGGGGCTTCGGCGAGCAGTACTTC. Amino acid sequence: CASRLRGFGEQYF. The gene calls are TRBV7-9 and TRBJ2-7; possibly TRBD1 for D (5 bases). The CDR3 loop spans 13 amino acids. Trimming cost V 6 bases and J 6 bases, with 15 bases left between them. Germline V gene data show CDR1 as SEHNR and CDR2 as FQNEAQ (reference sequence).

The chain is built from TRBV3-1 (or the pseudogene TRBV3-2) and TRBJ2-2, with TRBD1 matching over 7 bases. Germline V gene lookup returns CDR1 LGHDT and CDR2 YNNKEL (reference sequence). The CDR3 runs to 13 residues. Trimming removed 5 bases from V and 8 bases from J; junction bases left unmatched: 5. Here the CDR3 DNA reads TGTGCCAGCAGCGCTAGACAGGGAGGGGAGCTGTTTTTT. It translates to CASSARQGGELFF.

The V and J genes are TRBV24-1 and TRBJ2-3; D might be TRBD1 (5 bases). CDR1 is KGHDR, CDR2 SFDVKD, per germline. The CDR3 length is 15 residues. V lost 0 bases and J 4 bases, leaving 10 bases between the germline ends. CDR3 residues: CATSDLVDSADTQYF. The CDR3 DNA reads TGTGCCACCAGTGATTTGGTTGACAGCGCAGATACGCAGTATTTT.

This chain joins TRBV28 and TRBJ1-4; the D gene is possibly TRBD1 (5 bases). Germline V gene sequence: CDR1 MDHEN, CDR2 SYDVKM. V was pared by 6 bases and J by 7 bases, with 12 bases between. This CDR3 contains 13 residues. CDR3 sequence reads: CASSPGGFEKLFF. The CDR3 region has the DNA TGTGCCAGCAGCCCCGGGGGGTTTGAAAAACTGTTTTTT.

The J gene is TRBJ2-2, the V gene TRBV19; 11 bases align to TRBD1. The length of the CDR3 is 15 residues. Losses at the gene ends were 5 bases for V and 3 bases for J; bases not matched to a gene: 2. Germline values: CDR1 LNHDA, CDR2 SQIVND (reference sequence). The CDR3 coding sequence is TGTGCCAGTAGTTCGGGACAGGGGGACACCGGGGAGCTGTTTTTT. Its translation is CASSSGQGDTGELFF.

This clone was counted only a few times. The genes are TRBV29-1 and TRBJ2-1; TRBD2 aligns across 12 bases. In germline, CDR1 is SQVTM, CDR2 ANQGSEA. The CDR3 length is 18 residues. V lost 6 bases, J lost 0 bases, and 12 bases stayed unmatched. The chain's CDR3 is CSVLGLAGPHRSYNEQFF. The CDR3 bases are TGCAGCGTACTGGGACTAGCGGGCCCTCACCGCTCCTACAATGAGCAGTTCTTC.

The J gene is TRBJ2-5, the V gene TRBV4-1; D may be TRBD1 (6 bases). Germline CDR1 reads MGHRA; CDR2 reads YSYEKL. V was clipped by 0 bases and J by 2 bases, with 10 bases between them. The CDR3 is made up of 15 amino acids. DNA of the CDR3: TGCGCCAGCAGCCAAGAACAGGGTGGTCAAGAGACCCAGTACTTC. Protein sequence: CASSQEQGGQETQYF.

The genes are TRBV7-2 and TRBJ2-3; D possibly corresponds to TRBD2 (5 bases). The CDR3 has 13 residues. The V end lost 5 bases, the J end lost 2 bases, and 8 bases lay between the germline ends. Germline CDR1 is SGHTA and CDR2 is FQGNSA. The CDR3 reads CASSPGITDTQYF. The CDR3 DNA reads as TGTGCCAGCAGCCCCGGGATCACAGATACGCAGTATTTT.

This chain links TRBV24-1 with TRBJ2-2; D uncertain. Trimming pared 9 bases from V and 1 base from J, leaving 5 bases between. The CDR3 loop spans 12 amino acids. CDR1 and CDR2 from the germline V gene are KGHDR and SFDVKD. CDR3 protein: CATCENTGELFF. CDR3 bases: TGTGCCACCTGCGAGAACACCGGGGAGCTGTTTTTT.

The rearrangement joins TRBV19 to TRBJ1-1; 10 nucleotides align to TRBD1. J was trimmed by 11 bases and V by 9 bases; bases with no gene match: 12. The CDR3 is 13 amino acids. Germline lookup yields CDR1 LNHDA and CDR2 SQIVND (reference sequence). The DNA of the CDR3 is TGTGCCAGCCGGGACAGGGGACGACGGGAGGCTTTCTTT. This translates into CASRDRGRREAFF.

This chain joins TRBV6-6 and TRBJ2-1, with D possibly being TRBD1 (6 bases). Trimming took 2 bases from V and 7 from J, leaving 12 bases between them. The CDR3 has 14 residues. Germline CDR1 reads MNHNY; CDR2 reads SVGAGI (reference sequence). The CDR3 DNA is TGTGCCAGCAGTTACCAGGGGTTTGGGAATGAGCAGTTCTTC. This codes for CASSYQGFGNEQFF.

This clone was counted a few times. CDR3 in DNA: TGTGCCAGCAGTTTCGCGGGGGCTGGAAACACCATATATTTT. This gives the protein CASSFAGAGNTIYF. The rearrangement joins TRBV28 to TRBJ1-3, with TRBD1 as a possible D gene (5 bases). Trimming took 3 bases from V and 2 from J, leaving 8 bases between them. CDR1 is MDHEN, CDR2 SYDVKM, per germline. The CDR3 is 14 amino acids.

V is TRBV5-6 and J is TRBJ1-1; the D gene is possibly TRBD1 (6 bases). V dropped 4 bases and J dropped 12 bases, with 22 bases sitting between them. This CDR3 spans 14 amino acids. Germline V gene lookup returns CDR1 SGHDT and CDR2 YYEEEE. The CDR3 protein is CASSPPGGRGGTFF. As DNA, the CDR3 is TGTGCCAGCAGCCCCCCGGGGGGGCGTGGCGGAACTTTCTTT.

The chain couples TRBV5-1 to TRBJ2-7; D uncertain. Germline V CDR1 and CDR2: SGHRS, YFSETQ. The CDR3 has 14 amino acids. V dropped 3 bases and J dropped 0 bases, with 10 bases sitting between them. The CDR3 DNA follows: TGCGCCAGCAGCTCCGGTTGGAGCTCCTACGAGCAGTACTTC. It translates to CASSSGWSSYEQYF.

This chain connects TRBV28 to TRBJ2-5; 7 bases fit TRBD2. Trimming took 4 bases from V and 4 from J; bases not matched to a gene: 12. CDR3 length: 16 amino acids. CDR1 and CDR2 (germline): MDHEN, SYDVKM. The CDR3 DNA follows: TGTGCCAGCAGTTCACTAGCGTCCCCCGGGGTAGAGACCCAGTACTTC. Amino acid sequence: CASSSLASPGVETQYF.

The gene calls are TRBV28 and TRBJ2-3; weak D call: TRBD2 (6 bases). V lost 5 bases to trimming and J lost 0 bases, with 12 bases between them. This CDR3 spans 15 amino acids. The germline CDR1 and CDR2 sequences are MDHEN and SYDVKM. DNA for the CDR3: TGTGCCAGCAGTCCCCCGGGAGCTAGCACAGATACGCAGTATTTT. Encoded protein: CASSPPGASTDTQYF.

J is TRBJ2-7 and V is TRBV12-3 or TRBV12-4; D is unresolved. The CDR3 is 12 amino acids. Trimming left V 5 bases short and J 2 bases short, with 7 bases between. CDR3 in DNA: TGTGCCAGCAGTCCGCGGACCTACGAGCAGTACTTC. Protein product: CASSPRTYEQYF.

The chain recombines TRBV5-1 with TRBJ1-2; a possible D gene is TRBD1 (6 bases). Trimming took off 4 bases at V and 4 bases at J, with 20 bases between the two ends. Germline CDR1 SGHRS, CDR2 YFSETQ. The length of the CDR3 is 16 residues. The CDR3 sequence is CASSPRTASLLYGYTF. CDR3 DNA sequence: TGCGCCAGCAGCCCGCGGACAGCTTCCCTCCTCTATGGCTACACCTTC.

This clone appeared a single time. The genes are TRBV19 and TRBJ2-2, with 9 nucleotides matching TRBD2. In germline, CDR1 is LNHDA, CDR2 SQIVND (reference sequence). CDR3 length equals 15 residues. Trimming cost V 5 bases and J 4 bases; bases outside gene matches: 5. As DNA, the CDR3 is TGTGCCAGTAGTTTCCTAGCGGGGAGCACCGGGGAGCTGTTTTTT. It codes for CASSFLAGSTGELFF.